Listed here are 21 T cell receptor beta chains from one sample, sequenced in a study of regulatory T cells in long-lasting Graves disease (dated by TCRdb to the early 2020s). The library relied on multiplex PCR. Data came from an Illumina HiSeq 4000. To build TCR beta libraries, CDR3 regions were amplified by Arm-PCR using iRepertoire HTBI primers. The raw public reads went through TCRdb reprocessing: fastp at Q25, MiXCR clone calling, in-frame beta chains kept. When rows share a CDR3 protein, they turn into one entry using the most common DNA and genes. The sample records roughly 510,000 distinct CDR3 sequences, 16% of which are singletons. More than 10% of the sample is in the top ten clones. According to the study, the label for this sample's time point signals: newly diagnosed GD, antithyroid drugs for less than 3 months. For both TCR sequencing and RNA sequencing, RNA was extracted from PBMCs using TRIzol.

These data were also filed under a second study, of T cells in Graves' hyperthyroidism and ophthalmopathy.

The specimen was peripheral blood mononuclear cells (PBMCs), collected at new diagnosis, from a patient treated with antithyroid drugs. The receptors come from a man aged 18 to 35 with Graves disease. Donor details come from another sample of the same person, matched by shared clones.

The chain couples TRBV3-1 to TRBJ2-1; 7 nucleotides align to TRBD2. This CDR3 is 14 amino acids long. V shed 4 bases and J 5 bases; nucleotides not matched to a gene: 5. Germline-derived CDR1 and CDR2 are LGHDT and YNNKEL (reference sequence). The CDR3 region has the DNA TGTGCCAGCAGCCCTTCACTAGCGAACAATGAGCAGTTCTTC. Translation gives CASSPSLANNEQFF.

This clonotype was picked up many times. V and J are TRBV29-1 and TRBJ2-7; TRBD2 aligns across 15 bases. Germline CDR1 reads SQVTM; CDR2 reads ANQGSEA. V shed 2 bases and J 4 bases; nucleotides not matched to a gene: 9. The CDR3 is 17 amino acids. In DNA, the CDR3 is TGCAGCGTTGAAAAGAGGACTAGCGGGAGGGGGGGTTACGAGCAGTACTTC. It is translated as CSVEKRTSGRGGYEQYF.

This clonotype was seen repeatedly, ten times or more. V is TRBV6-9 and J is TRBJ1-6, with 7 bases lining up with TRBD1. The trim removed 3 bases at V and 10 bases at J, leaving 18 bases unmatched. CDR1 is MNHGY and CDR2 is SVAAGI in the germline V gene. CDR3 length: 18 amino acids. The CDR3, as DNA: TGTGCCAGCAGTTACAACAGGGGTACAACCTATCGAGGATCACCCCTCCACTTT. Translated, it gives CASSYNRGTTYRGSPLHF.

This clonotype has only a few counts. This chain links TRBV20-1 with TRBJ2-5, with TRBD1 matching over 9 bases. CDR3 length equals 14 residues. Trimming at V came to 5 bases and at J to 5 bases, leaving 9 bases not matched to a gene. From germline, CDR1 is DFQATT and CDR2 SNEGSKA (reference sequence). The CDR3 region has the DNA TGCAGTGCTCTACCGGGACAGGGAGGGGAGACCCAGTACTTC. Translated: CSALPGQGGETQYF.

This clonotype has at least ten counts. The CDR3 DNA reads as TGTGCCAGCAGGCTGGGAGGGGGTTCCTACAATGAGCAGTTCTTC. This sequence encodes CASRLGGGSYNEQFF. The V call is TRBV27, the J call TRBJ2-1, with D perhaps TRBD2 (7 bases). V lost 6 bases to trimming and J lost 1 base, with 13 bases between them. Germline V gene lookup returns CDR1 MNHEY and CDR2 SMNVEV (reference sequence). The CDR3 extends over 15 amino acids.

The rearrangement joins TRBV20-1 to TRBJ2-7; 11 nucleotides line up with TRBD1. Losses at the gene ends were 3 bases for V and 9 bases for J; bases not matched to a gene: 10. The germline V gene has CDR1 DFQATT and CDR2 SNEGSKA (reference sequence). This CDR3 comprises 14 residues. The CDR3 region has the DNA TGCAGTGCTAGCCCAGGGACAGGGGGTTTTCGGCAGTACTTC. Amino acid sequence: CSASPGTGGFRQYF.

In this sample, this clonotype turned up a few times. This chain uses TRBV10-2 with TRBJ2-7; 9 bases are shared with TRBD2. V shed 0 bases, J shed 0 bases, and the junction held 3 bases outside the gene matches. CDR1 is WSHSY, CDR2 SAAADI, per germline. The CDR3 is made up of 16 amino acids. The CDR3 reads CASSESPTSGSYEQYF. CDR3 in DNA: TGCGCCAGCAGTGAGTCCCCGACTAGCGGCTCCTACGAGCAGTACTTC.

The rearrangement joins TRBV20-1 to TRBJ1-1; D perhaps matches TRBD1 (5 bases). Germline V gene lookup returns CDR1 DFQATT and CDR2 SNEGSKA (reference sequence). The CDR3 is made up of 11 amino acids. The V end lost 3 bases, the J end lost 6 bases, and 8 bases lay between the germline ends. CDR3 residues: CSASRGAEAFF. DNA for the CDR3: TGCAGTGCTAGCCGGGGGGCTGAAGCTTTCTTT.

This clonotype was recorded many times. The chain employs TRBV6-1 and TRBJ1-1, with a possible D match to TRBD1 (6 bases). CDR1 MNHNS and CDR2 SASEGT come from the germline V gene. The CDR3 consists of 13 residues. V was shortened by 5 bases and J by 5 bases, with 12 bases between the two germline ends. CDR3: CASSPPGETEAFF. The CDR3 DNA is TGTGCCAGCAGTCCACCAGGGGAAACTGAAGCTTTCTTT.

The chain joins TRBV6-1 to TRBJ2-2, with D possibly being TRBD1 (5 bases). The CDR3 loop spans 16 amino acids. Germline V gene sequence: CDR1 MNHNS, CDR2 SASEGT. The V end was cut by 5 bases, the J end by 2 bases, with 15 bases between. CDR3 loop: CASSPLWTFNTGELFF. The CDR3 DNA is TGTGCCAGCAGTCCCCTTTGGACATTTAACACCGGGGAGCTGTTTTTT.

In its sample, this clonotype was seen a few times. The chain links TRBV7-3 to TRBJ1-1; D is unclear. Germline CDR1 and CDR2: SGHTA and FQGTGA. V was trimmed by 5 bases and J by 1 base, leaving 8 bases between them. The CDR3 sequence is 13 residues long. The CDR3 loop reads CASSLNSNTEAFF. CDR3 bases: TGTGCCAGCAGCCTCAACTCGAACACTGAAGCTTTCTTT.

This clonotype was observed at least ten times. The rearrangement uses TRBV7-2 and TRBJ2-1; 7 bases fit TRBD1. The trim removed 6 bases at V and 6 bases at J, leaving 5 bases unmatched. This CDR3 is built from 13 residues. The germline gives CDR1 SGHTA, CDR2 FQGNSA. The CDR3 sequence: CASRRTGVNEQFF. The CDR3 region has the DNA TGTGCCAGCAGGCGAACAGGGGTCAATGAGCAGTTCTTC.

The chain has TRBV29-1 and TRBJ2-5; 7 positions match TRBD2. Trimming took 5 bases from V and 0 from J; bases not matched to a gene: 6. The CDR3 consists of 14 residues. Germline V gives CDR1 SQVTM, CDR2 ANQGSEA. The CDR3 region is CSVSTGGYQETQYF. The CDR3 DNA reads TGCAGCGTTTCGACCGGGGGGTACCAAGAGACCCAGTACTTC.

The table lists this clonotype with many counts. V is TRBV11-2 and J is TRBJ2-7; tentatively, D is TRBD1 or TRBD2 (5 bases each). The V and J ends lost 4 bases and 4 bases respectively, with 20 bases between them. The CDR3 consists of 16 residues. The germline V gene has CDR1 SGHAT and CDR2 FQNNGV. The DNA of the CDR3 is TGTGCCAGCAGCTCTAGGACCTCGAGGGGTCCTTACGAGCAGTACTTC. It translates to CASSSRTSRGPYEQYF.

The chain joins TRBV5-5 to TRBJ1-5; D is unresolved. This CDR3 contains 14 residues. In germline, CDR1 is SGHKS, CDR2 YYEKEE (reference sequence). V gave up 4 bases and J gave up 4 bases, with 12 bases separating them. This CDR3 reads CASSRVTFNQPQHF. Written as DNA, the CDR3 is TGTGCCAGCAGCAGGGTCACCTTTAATCAGCCCCAGCATTTT.

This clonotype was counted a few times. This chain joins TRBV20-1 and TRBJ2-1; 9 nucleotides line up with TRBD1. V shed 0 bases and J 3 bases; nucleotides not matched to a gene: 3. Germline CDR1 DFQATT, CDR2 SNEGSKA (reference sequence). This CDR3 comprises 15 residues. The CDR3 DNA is TGCAGTGCTAGAGAACGGGACAGGGACTACAATGAGCAGTTCTTC. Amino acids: CSARERDRDYNEQFF.

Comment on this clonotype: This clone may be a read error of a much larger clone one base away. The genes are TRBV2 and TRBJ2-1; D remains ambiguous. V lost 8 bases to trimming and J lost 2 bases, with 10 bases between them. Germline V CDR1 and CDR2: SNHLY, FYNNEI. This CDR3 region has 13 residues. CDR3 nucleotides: TGTGCCAGCCTACAAAGCCCCTACAATGAGCAGTTCTTC. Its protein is CASLQSPYNEQFF. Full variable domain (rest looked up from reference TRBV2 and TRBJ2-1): EPEVTQTPSHQVTQMGQEVILRCVPISNHLYFYWYRQILGQKVEFLVSFYNNEISEKSEIFDDQFSVERPDGSNFTLKIRSTKLEDSAMYFCASLQSPYNEQFFGPGTRLTVL.

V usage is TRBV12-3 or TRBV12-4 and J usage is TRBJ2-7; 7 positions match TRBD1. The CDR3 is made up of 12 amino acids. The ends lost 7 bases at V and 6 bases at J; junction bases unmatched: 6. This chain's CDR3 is CASNIQGSEQYF. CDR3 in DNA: TGTGCCAGCAATATACAGGGGAGCGAGCAGTACTTC.

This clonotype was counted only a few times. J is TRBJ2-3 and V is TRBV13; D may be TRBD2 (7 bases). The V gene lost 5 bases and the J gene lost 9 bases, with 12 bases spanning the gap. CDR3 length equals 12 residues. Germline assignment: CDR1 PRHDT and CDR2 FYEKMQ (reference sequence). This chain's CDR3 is CASSQGRGTQYF. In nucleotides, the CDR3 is TGTGCCAGCAGCCAGGGGAGGGGCACGCAGTATTTT.

The chain's CDR3 is CAWSLGGSTEAFF. The CDR3 DNA follows: TGTGCCTGGAGTTTGGGAGGGAGTACTGAAGCTTTCTTT. The chain combines TRBV30 with TRBJ1-1, with no clear D. Trimming stripped 2 bases from V and 5 bases from J, with 12 bases between. This CDR3 has 13 amino acids. Germline-derived CDR1 and CDR2 are GTSNPN and SVGIG (reference sequence). The variable domain in full, with the rest retrieved from reference TRBV30 and TRBJ1-1, is SQTIHQWPATLVQPVGSPLSLECTVEGTSNPNLYWYRQAAGRGLQLLFYSVGIGQISSEVPQNLSASRPQDRQFILSSKKLLLSDSGFYLCAWSLGGSTEAFFGQGTRLTVV.

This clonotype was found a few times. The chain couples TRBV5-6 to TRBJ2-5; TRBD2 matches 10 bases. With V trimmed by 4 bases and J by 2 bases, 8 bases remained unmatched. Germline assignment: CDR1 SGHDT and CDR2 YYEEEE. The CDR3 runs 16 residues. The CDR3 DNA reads TGTGCCAGCAGCCAGCTCCGGACTAGCGGACAAGAGACCCAGTACTTC. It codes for CASSQLRTSGQETQYF.